Reported below is one T cell receptor beta chain. The sample is drawn from a study of blood T cell repertoires in COVID-19. The overall study: T cells, B-cell-depleted T cells, or PBMCs provided the cDNA or gDNA that served as material.

J lost 3 bases, V lost 2 bases, and 7 bases had no gene match. The CDR3 sequence is 16 residues long. The germline gives CDR1 MNHNS, CDR2 SASEGT. The protocol was immunoSEQ multiplex PCR, while the TCRdb copy is restricted to in-frame clones and leaves out a portion. The data contain about 230,000 clones, 70% to 90% of them singletons. The sequencing sample was made of peripheral blood. The sequence was collected from a woman in her seventies with active or convalescent COVID-19. V is TRBV6-1 and J is TRBJ2-1, with TRBD2 identical over 7 bases. The CDR3 sequence: CASSESLRTSYNEQFF. The DNA of the CDR3 is TGTGCCAGCAGTGAATCCCTACGGACTAGCTACAATGAGCAGTTCTTC.